The T cell receptor beta chain described here comes from a study of response to subunit inactivated influenza vaccine. TCRdb recomputed calls from the RT-PCR reads with MiXCR, one row per CDR3 protein. Of about 780,000 distinct CDR3 sequences in the sample, 18% were seen once. Trimming pared 3 bases from V and 3 bases from J, leaving 8 bases between. This CDR3 region has 13 residues. The sequence was collected from a man aged 50 or older who received an inactivated influenza vaccine. This chain connects TRBV12-3 or TRBV12-4 to TRBJ2-5, with TRBD1 as a possible D gene (5 bases). Specimen: PBMCs from blood, collected 4 to 6 days after vaccination. The CDR3 region has the DNA TGTGCCAGCAGTTTTGCAGGGAAAGAGACCCAGTACTTC. As protein: CASSFAGKETQYF.